This TCR beta chain emerged from a study of blood T cells in healthy people across ages. Combining a sample-barcoded 5' primer with a J-beta primer mix, a second PCR ran for about 7 to 12 cycles. TCRdb fed the 5' RACE reads into MiXCR, producing one record per CDR3 protein. The table records 700,000 to 900,000 distinct CDR3 sequences, around a quarter of them present only once. The study, taken as a whole, reports: Since the PBMCs were unsorted, naive and antigen-experienced cells could not be conclusively compared.

V lost 5 bases to trimming and J lost 2 bases; unmatched junction nucleotides: 9. Germline V lookup: CDR1 SGHAT, CDR2 FQNNGV. The CDR3 has 16 residues. The total RNA that was extracted per sample amounted to at least 5 micrograms. Notes on this clonotype: Its antigen is unidentified.

This sample was shared with a second study, whose subject was T cells of mothers and their children.

The TCR was taken from a boy aged 5-17 years in good health. This rearrangement joins TRBV11-2 to TRBJ2-7; 10 bases line up with TRBD2. Material: blood. CDR3 nucleotides: TGTGCCAGCAGCCCACGGGTAGCGGGGGGTCCCTACGAGCAGTACTTC. Amino acids: CASSPRVAGGPYEQYF. The full variable domain, in which reference TRBV11-2 and TRBJ2-7 provide the parts outside the CDR3, is EAGVAQSPRYKIIEKRQSVAFWCNPISGHATLYWYQQILGQGPKLLIQFQNNGVVDDSQLPKDRFSAERLKGVDSTLKIQPAKLEDSAVYLCASSPRVAGGPYEQYFGPGTRLTVT.